Included here is one T cell receptor beta chain sequence, with context. V lost 5 bases and J 4 bases, leaving 8 bases between the germline ends. This CDR3 spans 12 amino acids. The germline V gene encodes CDR1 LNHNV and CDR2 YYDKDF (reference sequence). This entry belongs to a study of T cell responses to AZD1222 COVID-19 vaccine. The assay was immunoSEQ multiplex PCR, and TCRdb's table has in-frame clones only and misses some. The data hold around 200,000 clones, with roughly 93% observed a single time. The sample was peripheral blood, taken on day 0 of AZD1222 vaccination. The sequence was obtained from an adult in good health. The chain carries TRBV15 and TRBJ1-2, with D possibly matching TRBD1 (6 bases). The CDR3 DNA sequence: TGTGCCACCAGCGGGACAAGCTATGGCTACACCTTC. This encodes CATSGTSYGYTF. Variable domain in full (rest from reference TRBV15 and TRBJ1-2): DAMVIQNPRYQVTQFGKPVTLSCSQTLNHNVMYWYQQKSSQAPKLLFHYYDKDFNNEADTPDNFQSRRPNTSFCFLDIRSPGLGDTAMYLCATSGTSYGYTFGSGTRLTVV.